These 2 T cell receptor beta chains originate from one sample sequenced in a study of vaccination effects on CD4 cells after COVID-19 (dated by TCRdb to between 2021 and 2022). After 10 to 11 days of culture, CD4+ T cells were isolated with the EasySep CD4+ T cell isolation kit. Each participant received two doses of an mRNA SARS-CoV-2 vaccine, either BNT162b2 or mRNA-1273. No antigens are known for them. The library was prepared using the immunoSEQ multiplex PCR assay. The clones in this table, taken by TCRdb from immuneACCESS, are in-frame only. Not every clone is retained; where verified, under half of the shortfall comes from an unresolved V gene, and the cause of the rest is unknown. The sample has about 40,000 clones on record, approximately 70% of them singletons. About 7.7% of the sample is in the top ten clones. This specimen was CD4+ T cells from PBMCs cultured without peptide, taken after COVID-19 vaccination. All receptors derive from a human donor who received a COVID-19 vaccine.

This chain connects TRBV18 to TRBJ1-3, with D unresolved. Germline V gene data show CDR1 as KGHSH and CDR2 as LQKENI. The CDR3 loop spans 15 amino acids. The germline V and J ends were trimmed by 0 bases and 4 bases, with 10 bases remaining between them. CDR3 nucleotides: TGTGCCAGCTCACCACCGGTCGGGTCCGGAAACACCATATATTTT. Translating it yields CASSPPVGSGNTIYF.

V and J are TRBV9 and TRBJ2-5; D possibly corresponds to TRBD2 (6 bases). CDR3 length equals 14 residues. V was trimmed by 0 bases and J by 1 base, leaving 7 bases between them. CDR1 and CDR2 (germline): SGDLS, YYNGEE. The DNA for the CDR3 is TGTGCCAGCAGCGTAGGGACTACCCAAGAGACCCAGTACTTC. It codes for CASSVGTTQETQYF.